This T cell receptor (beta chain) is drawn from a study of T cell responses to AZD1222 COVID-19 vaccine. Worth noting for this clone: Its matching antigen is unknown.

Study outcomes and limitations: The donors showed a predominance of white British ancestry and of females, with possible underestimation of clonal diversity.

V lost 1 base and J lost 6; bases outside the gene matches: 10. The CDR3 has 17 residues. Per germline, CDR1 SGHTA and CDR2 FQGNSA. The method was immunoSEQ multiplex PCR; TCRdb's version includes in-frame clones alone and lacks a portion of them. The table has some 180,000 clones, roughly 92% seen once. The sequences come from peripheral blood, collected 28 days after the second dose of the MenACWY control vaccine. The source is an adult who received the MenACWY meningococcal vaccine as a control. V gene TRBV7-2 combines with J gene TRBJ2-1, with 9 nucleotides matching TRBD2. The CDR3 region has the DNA TGTGCCAGCAGCTTAGTTTCTGGCGGGAGGGCCTTCAATGAGCAGTTCTTC. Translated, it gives CASSLVSGGRAFNEQFF.